One sample yielded the 20 T cell receptor beta chains listed below, sequenced in a study of blood T cell repertoires in COVID-19. Assay used: immunoSEQ multiplex PCR; TCRdb lists only in-frame clones, some missing. The sample records approximately 380,000 clones, 75% to 90% being singletons. Sequencing was performed on peripheral blood. The receptors derive from a woman aged 18-29 years with acute or convalescent COVID-19.

The V call is TRBV6-5, the J call TRBJ2-7; a weak D match, TRBD2 (5 bases). Germline V CDR1 and CDR2: MNHEY, SVGAGI. This CDR3 contains 14 residues. Trimming shortened V by 6 bases and J by 2 bases, and 14 bases separated the two germline ends. The CDR3 nucleotides are TGTGCCAGCAGCCTCATTGAGGGTCCCTACGAGCAGTACTTC. It codes for CASSLIEGPYEQYF.

J is TRBJ1-6 and V is TRBV30; 8 bases are a match to TRBD1. This CDR3 has 13 residues. V lost 4 bases and J lost 8; bases outside the gene matches: 4. From germline, CDR1 is GTSNPN and CDR2 SVGIG (reference sequence). CDR3 in DNA: TGTGCCTGGACCCAGGGGGCTGATTCACCCCTCCACTTT. This encodes CAWTQGADSPLHF.

The chain combines TRBV5-1 with TRBJ1-1; possible D gene TRBD1, 5 bases. CDR1 and CDR2 from the germline V gene are SGHRS and YFSETQ. The CDR3 covers 18 residues. V gave up 1 base and J gave up 1 base, with 20 bases separating them. Here the CDR3 DNA reads TGCGCCAGCAGCTTGAGCAGGGCTGAATCGTCCCCGAACACTGAAGCTTTCTTT. Protein: CASSLSRAESSPNTEAFF. Based on the CDR3 plus reference TRBV5-1 and TRBJ1-1, the full variable domain is KAGVTQTPRYLIKTRGQQVTLSCSPISGHRSVSWYQQTPGQGLQFLFEYFSETQRNKGNFPGRFSGRQFSNSRSEMNVSTLELGDSALYLCASSLSRAESSPNTEAFFGQGTRLTVV.

This clone appeared a few times. The V and J genes are TRBV14 and TRBJ2-2, with 7 nucleotides matching TRBD1. After removal of 2 bases from V and 7 bases from J, the junction contained 10 bases not matched to a gene. There are 16 residues in the CDR3. The germline CDR1 and CDR2 sequences are SGHDN and FVKESK. CDR3: CASSQLEKGANGELFF. Written as DNA, the CDR3 is TGTGCCAGCAGCCAATTGGAAAAGGGGGCGAACGGGGAGCTGTTTTTT. Looking up the rest from reference TRBV14 and TRBJ2-2 gives the full variable domain: EAGVTQFPSHSVIEKGQTVTLRCDPISGHDNLYWYRRVMGKEIKFLLHFVKESKQDESGMPNNRFLAERTGGTYSTLKVQPAELEDSGVYFCASSQLEKGANGELFFGEGSRLTVL.

CDR3 residues: CASSSSPVDSNTEAFF. CDR3 sequence (DNA): TGCGCCAGCAGCTCCTCCCCGGTGGACAGCAACACTGAAGCTTTCTTT. This rearrangement joins TRBV5-1 to TRBJ1-1; a weak D match, TRBD1 (6 bases). The germline CDR1 and CDR2 sequences are SGHRS and YFSETQ. V was clipped by 3 bases and J by 2 bases, with 17 bases between them. The CDR3 consists of 16 residues.

This sequence joins TRBV10-1 and TRBJ1-3; D is unclear. V lost 8 bases and J lost 0, with 14 bases in between. The CDR3 covers 15 residues. CDR1 and CDR2 (germline): WNHNN, SYGVQD (reference sequence). CDR3 protein: CASAPGGSSGNTIYF. The CDR3 bases are TGCGCCAGCGCCCCGGGAGGGAGCTCTGGAAACACCATATATTTT.

The chain employs TRBV2 and TRBJ2-2, with a weak D call TRBD2 (6 bases). Germline V lookup: CDR1 SNHLY, CDR2 FYNNEI. V lost 6 bases and J 5 bases, leaving 19 bases between the germline ends. CDR3 length: 16 residues. As DNA, the CDR3 is TGTGCCAGCAGGGAGATGGGGCTAGCGCGTACCGGGGAGCTGTTTTTT. Its protein is CASREMGLARTGELFF.

V usage is TRBV5-1 and J usage is TRBJ2-2; 13 nucleotides align to TRBD2. The CDR3 spans 16 residues. Germline CDR1 and CDR2: SGHRS and YFSETQ. After removal of 4 bases from V and 5 bases from J, the junction contained 5 bases not matched to a gene. For the CDR3, the DNA is TGCGCCAGCAGCCCGCGGACTAGCGGGGGTACCGGGGAGCTGTTTTTT. It yields the protein CASSPRTSGGTGELFF.

The CDR3 loop is CASSALIVVQGQPQHF. CDR3 in DNA: TGTGCCAGCAGCGCCCTAATTGTTGTTCAGGGTCAGCCCCAGCATTTT. The J gene is TRBJ1-5, the V gene TRBV28; D is perhaps TRBD1 (5 bases). CDR1 is MDHEN, CDR2 SYDVKM, per germline. The CDR3 is 16 residues long. V shed 6 bases and J shed 6 bases, with 21 bases lying between them. Variable domain in full (rest from reference TRBV28 and TRBJ1-5): DVKVTQSSRYLVKRTGEKVFLECVQDMDHENMFWYRQDPGLGLRLIYFSYDVKMKEKGDIPEGYSVSREKKERFSLILESASTNQTSMYLCASSALIVVQGQPQHFGDGTRLSIL.

V and J are TRBV6-2 or TRBV6-3 and TRBJ2-7; tentatively, D is TRBD2 (6 bases). CDR3 length equals 15 residues. CDR1 is MNHEY, CDR2 SVGEGT, per germline. V dropped 3 bases and J dropped 2 bases, with 14 bases sitting between them. The CDR3 DNA follows: TGTGCCAGCAGTTATCCGGGACTCGTGACCTACGAGCAGTACTTC. Protein product: CASSYPGLVTYEQYF.

CDR3 sequence (DNA): TGTGCCAGCAGCTTGGCCAGAGGGAGGGAATTACTAGCCAAAAACATTCAGTACTTC. As protein: CASSLARGRELLAKNIQYF. The chain is built from TRBV5-6 and TRBJ2-4; 7 nucleotides match TRBD2. Germline V gene lookup returns CDR1 SGHDT and CDR2 YYEEEE. The CDR3 has 19 residues. V lost 0 bases and J lost 0; bases outside the gene matches: 12.

This sequence joins TRBV5-8 and TRBJ2-1, with D perhaps matching TRBD2 (5 bases). Germline CDR1 SGHTS, CDR2 YDEGEE. The CDR3 extends over 15 amino acids. Trimming took 4 bases from V and 0 from J, leaving 11 bases between them. The chain's CDR3 is CASSTGLVSYNEQFF. Written as DNA, the CDR3 is TGTGCCAGCAGCACCGGACTTGTCTCCTACAATGAGCAGTTCTTC.

The CDR3, as DNA: TGTGCCAGCAGCGTAGATGGAGCCAGGGGCTATGGCTACACCTTC. Amino acids: CASSVDGARGYGYTF. This chain uses TRBV9 with TRBJ1-2, with a possible D match to TRBD1 (6 bases). The CDR3 is 15 amino acids. Germline CDR1 reads SGDLS; CDR2 reads YYNGEE. The V end was cut by 0 bases, the J end by 4 bases, with 13 bases between.

This clone has just a few counts. The chain carries TRBV7-9 and TRBJ2-7; D perhaps matches TRBD2 (5 bases). The V gene's germline CDR1 is SEHNR and CDR2 FQNEAQ (reference sequence). The CDR3 is 13 amino acids. V lost 4 bases and J lost 7, with 14 bases in between. CDR3 in amino acids: CASSWESSGEQYF. The CDR3 region has the DNA TGTGCCAGCAGCTGGGAGAGTTCCGGGGAGCAGTACTTC.

This clone was detected only a few times. The V gene is TRBV19, the J gene TRBJ2-7; 9 nucleotides match TRBD2. CDR3 length equals 14 residues. Per the germline V gene, CDR1 is LNHDA and CDR2 is SQIVND (reference sequence). With V trimmed by 1 base and J by 6 bases, 4 bases remained unmatched. CDR3 sequence: CASSIGSGRLEQYF. For the CDR3, the DNA is TGTGCCAGTAGTATAGGTAGCGGGAGACTCGAGCAGTACTTC.

CDR3 sequence reads: CASRPQARNQPQHF. CDR3 DNA: TGTGCCAGCAGACCGCAGGCCAGGAATCAGCCCCAGCATTTT. V usage is TRBV28 and J usage is TRBJ1-5; D gene ambiguous. The V gene's germline CDR1 is MDHEN and CDR2 SYDVKM. This CDR3 has 14 amino acids. V was cut by 6 bases and J by 4 bases, with 13 bases left in between.

V usage is TRBV7-9 and J usage is TRBJ1-4; D is possibly TRBD1 (6 bases). Germline CDR1 is SEHNR and CDR2 is FQNEAQ (reference sequence). The CDR3 extends over 13 amino acids. V was clipped by 5 bases and J by 7 bases, with 11 bases between them. The chain's CDR3 is CASSLGHPEKLFF. In DNA form, the CDR3 reads TGTGCCAGCAGCCTGGGACACCCTGAAAAACTGTTTTTT.

V gene TRBV12-5 combines with J gene TRBJ1-2, with 8 bases fitting TRBD1. After removal of 5 bases from V and 4 bases from J, the junction contained 0 bases not matched to a gene. In germline, CDR1 is LGHNT, CDR2 FRNRAP. This CDR3 has 12 amino acids. CDR3 coding DNA: TGTGCTAGTGGTGGACAGGGCTATGGCTACACCTTC. This codes for CASGGQGYGYTF.

The V and J genes are TRBV28 and TRBJ1-1; 10 bases are shared with TRBD1. The V gene end was trimmed by 1 base and the J gene end by 1 base; junction bases not matched to a gene: 9. The CDR3 is 18 residues long. Looked up from germline, CDR1 is MDHEN and CDR2 is SYDVKM. The CDR3 coding sequence is TGTGCCAGCAGTTTATATATACGGGACAGGGGATCGAACACTGAAGCTTTCTTT. This encodes CASSLYIRDRGSNTEAFF.

The chain recombines TRBV9 with TRBJ1-3; D is uncertain. Deletions cut 4 bases from V and 0 bases from J, with 14 bases between. The CDR3 loop spans 16 amino acids. Germline CDR1 and CDR2: SGDLS and YYNGEE. The CDR3 bases are TGTGCCAGCAGCTCCCCCGCGTCCTCCTCTGGAAACACCATATATTTT. It encodes CASSSPASSSGNTIYF.